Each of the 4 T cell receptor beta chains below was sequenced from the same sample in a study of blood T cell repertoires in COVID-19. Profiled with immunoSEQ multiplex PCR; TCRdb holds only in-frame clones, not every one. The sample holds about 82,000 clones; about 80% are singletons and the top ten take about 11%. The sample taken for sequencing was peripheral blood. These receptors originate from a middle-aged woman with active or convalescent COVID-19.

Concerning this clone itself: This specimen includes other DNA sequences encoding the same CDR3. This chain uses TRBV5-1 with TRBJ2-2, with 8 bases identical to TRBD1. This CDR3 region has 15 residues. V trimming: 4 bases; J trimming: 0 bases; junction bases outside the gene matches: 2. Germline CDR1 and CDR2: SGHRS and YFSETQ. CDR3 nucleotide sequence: TGCGCCAGCAGCCCGGACAGGGCGAACACCGGGGAGCTGTTTTTT. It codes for CASSPDRANTGELFF.

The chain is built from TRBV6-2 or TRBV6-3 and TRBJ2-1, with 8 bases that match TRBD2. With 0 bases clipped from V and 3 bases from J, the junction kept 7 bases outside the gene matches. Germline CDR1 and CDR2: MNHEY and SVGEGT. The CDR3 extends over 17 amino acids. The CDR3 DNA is TGTGCCAGCAGTTACTCGGAGACTAGCGTCAGCTACAATGAGCAGTTCTTC. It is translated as CASSYSETSVSYNEQFF.

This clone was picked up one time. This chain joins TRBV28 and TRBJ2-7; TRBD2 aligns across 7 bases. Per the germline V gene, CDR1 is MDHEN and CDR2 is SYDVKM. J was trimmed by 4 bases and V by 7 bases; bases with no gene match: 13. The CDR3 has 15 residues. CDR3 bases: TGTGCCAGCATCGACCCGGGAAGGGGAGGGTACGAGCAGTACTTC. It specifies CASIDPGRGGYEQYF.

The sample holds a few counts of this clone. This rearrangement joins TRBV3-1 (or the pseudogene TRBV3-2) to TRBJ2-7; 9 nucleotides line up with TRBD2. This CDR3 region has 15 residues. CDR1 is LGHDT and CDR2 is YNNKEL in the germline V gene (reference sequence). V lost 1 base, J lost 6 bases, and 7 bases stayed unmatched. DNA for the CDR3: TGTGCCAGCAGCCAAGTTTATAGCGGGAGAGGCGAGCAGTACTTC. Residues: CASSQVYSGRGEQYF.